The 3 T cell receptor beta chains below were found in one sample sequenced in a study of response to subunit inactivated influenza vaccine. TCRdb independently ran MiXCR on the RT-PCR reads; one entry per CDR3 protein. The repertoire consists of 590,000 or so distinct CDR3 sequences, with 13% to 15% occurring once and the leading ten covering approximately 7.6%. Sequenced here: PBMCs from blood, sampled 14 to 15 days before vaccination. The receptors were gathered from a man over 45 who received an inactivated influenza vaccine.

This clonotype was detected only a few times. The CDR3 protein is CSAGRGASSDNEQFF. CDR3 sequence (DNA): TGCAGTGCTGGACGGGGGGCGAGCAGTGACAATGAGCAGTTCTTC. The rearrangement links TRBV20-1 to TRBJ2-1; tentatively, D is TRBD2 (7 bases). V was trimmed by 5 bases and J by 5 bases, leaving 19 bases between them. Per germline, CDR1 DFQATT and CDR2 SNEGSKA (reference sequence). The CDR3 extends over 15 amino acids.

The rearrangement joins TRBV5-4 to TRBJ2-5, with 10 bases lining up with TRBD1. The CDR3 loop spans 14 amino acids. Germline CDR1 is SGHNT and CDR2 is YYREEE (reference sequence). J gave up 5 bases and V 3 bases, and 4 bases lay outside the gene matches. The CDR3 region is CASSWTGGKETQYF. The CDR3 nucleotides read TGTGCCAGCAGCTGGACAGGGGGAAAGGAGACCCAGTACTTC.

The CDR3 DNA sequence: TGCAGTGCTTTCCCAGCGACTAGCCTAAGCACAGATACGCAGTATTTT. It yields the protein CSAFPATSLSTDTQYF. The V and J genes are TRBV20-1 and TRBJ2-3; 7 bases fit TRBD2. Germline values: CDR1 DFQATT, CDR2 SNEGSKA (reference sequence). J was trimmed by 0 bases and V by 5 bases; bases with no gene match: 11. The CDR3 loop spans 16 amino acids.